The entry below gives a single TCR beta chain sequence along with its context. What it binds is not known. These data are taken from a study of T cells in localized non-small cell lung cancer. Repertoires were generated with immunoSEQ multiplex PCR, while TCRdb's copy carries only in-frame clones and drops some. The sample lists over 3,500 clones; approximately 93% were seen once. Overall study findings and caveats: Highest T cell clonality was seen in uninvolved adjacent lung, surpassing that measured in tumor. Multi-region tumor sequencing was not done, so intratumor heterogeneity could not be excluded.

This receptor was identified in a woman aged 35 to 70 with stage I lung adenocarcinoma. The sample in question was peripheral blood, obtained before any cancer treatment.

In DNA, the CDR3 is TGTGCCAGCAGTGCGGGGCTTCGGGCTTTCTTT. Encoded protein: CASSAGLRAFF. The chain recombines TRBV6-1 with TRBJ1-1, with a possible D match to TRBD1 (5 bases). The germline V gene has CDR1 MNHNS and CDR2 SASEGT. The CDR3 covers 11 residues. The germline V and J ends were trimmed by 4 bases and 11 bases, with 11 bases remaining between them.